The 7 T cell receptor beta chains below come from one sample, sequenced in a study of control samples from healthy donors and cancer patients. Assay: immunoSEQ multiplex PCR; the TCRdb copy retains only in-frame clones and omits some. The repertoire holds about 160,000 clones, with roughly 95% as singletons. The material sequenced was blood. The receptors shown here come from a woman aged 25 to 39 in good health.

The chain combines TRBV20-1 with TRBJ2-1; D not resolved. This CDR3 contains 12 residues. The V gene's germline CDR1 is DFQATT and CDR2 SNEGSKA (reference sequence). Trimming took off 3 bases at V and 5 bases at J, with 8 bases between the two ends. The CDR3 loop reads CSASANHNEQFF. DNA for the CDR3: TGCAGTGCTAGTGCAAACCACAATGAGCAGTTCTTC.

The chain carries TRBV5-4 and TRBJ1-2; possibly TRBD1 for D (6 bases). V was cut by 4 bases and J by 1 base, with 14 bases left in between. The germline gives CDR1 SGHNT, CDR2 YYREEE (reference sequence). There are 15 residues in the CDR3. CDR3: CASSLDRRINYGYTF. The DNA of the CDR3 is TGTGCCAGCAGCCTCGACAGGAGAATTAACTATGGCTACACCTTC.

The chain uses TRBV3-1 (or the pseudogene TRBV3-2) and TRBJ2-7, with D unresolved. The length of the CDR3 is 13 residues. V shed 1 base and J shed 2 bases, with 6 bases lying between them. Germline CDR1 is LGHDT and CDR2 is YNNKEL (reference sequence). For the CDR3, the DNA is TGTGCCAGCAGCCAAGTTACGGCCTACGAGCAGTACTTC. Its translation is CASSQVTAYEQYF.

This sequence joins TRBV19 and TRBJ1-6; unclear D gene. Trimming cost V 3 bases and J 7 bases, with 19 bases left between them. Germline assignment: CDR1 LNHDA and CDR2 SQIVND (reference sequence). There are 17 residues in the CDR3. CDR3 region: CASSIAGPTVENSPLHF. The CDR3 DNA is TGTGCCAGTAGTATCGCAGGACCCACGGTCGAGAATTCACCCCTCCACTTT.

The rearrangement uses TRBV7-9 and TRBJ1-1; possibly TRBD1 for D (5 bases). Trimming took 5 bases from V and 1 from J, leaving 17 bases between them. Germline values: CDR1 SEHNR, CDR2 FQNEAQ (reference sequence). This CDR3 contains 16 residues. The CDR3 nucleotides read TGTGCCAGCAGCCTAGATCCGGGACGCAAGAACACTGAAGCTTTCTTT. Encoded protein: CASSLDPGRKNTEAFF.

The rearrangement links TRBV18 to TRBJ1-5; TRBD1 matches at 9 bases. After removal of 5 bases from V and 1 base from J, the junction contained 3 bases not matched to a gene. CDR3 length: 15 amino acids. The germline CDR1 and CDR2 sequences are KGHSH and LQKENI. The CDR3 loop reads CASSETGGSNQPQHF. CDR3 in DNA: TGTGCCAGCTCAGAGACAGGGGGGAGCAATCAGCCCCAGCATTTT.

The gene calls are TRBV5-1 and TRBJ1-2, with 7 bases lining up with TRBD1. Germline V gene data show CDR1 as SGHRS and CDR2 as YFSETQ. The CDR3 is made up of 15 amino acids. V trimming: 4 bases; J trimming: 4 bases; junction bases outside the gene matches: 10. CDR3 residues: CASSATGSELYGYTF. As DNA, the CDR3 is TGCGCCAGCAGCGCGACAGGGTCTGAACTCTATGGCTACACCTTC.